The rows below give T cell receptor beta chains drawn from one sample of a study of cytomegalovirus exposure and HLA in healthy donors. TCRdb keeps only in-frame clones here, not all; method: immunoSEQ multiplex PCR. The sample has under 150,000 clones; roughly three quarters are singletons. Sequences were obtained from PBMCs. These receptors all come from a woman aged 45-60 years in good health and CMV-seronegative. CDR3s include the opening cysteine and the closing phenylalanine or tryptophan. The D gene is left open where the match is weak. Clone size, where shown, is once, few, many, or a class for clones that have expanded.

V gene,D gene,clone size,J gene,CDR3 DNA,CDR3 protein
TRBV7-2,.,.,TRBJ1-4,TGTGCCAGCAGCTTAGTAGGGGGTCGGGAAAAACTGTTTTTT,CASSLVGGREKLFF
TRBV29-1,TRBD2,few,TRBJ2-3,TGCAGCGTTGAGGAGCGGGGGCTTGGCACAGATACGCAGTATTTT,CSVEERGLGTDTQYF
TRBV28,.,.,TRBJ1-5,TGTGCCAGCAGTTTAGTAGGGGAACAGCCCCAGCATTTT,CASSLVGEQPQHF
TRBV5-5,.,.,TRBJ2-7,TGTGCCAGCAGCAGGGGCACAGCCTACGAGCAGTACTTC,CASSRGTAYEQYF
TRBV29-1,.,once,TRBJ2-2,TGCAGCGTTGGAAGACAGGCCCAAGGGGAGCTGTTTTTT,CSVGRQAQGELFF
TRBV6-5,TRBD2,.,TRBJ2-1,TGTGCCAGCAGTTCGGGACTAGCCGAATCGAGGCAGTTCTTC,CASSSGLAESRQFF
TRBV6-1,TRBD1,.,TRBJ2-2,TGTGCCAGCACCCCGACAGGGGGAACCGGGGAGCTGTTTTTT,CASTPTGGTGELFF
TRBV27,TRBD2,.,TRBJ2-2,TGTGCCAGCAGGATAGGGACTACCCAGGAGCTGTTTTTT,CASRIGTTQELFF
TRBV4-1,TRBD2,few,TRBJ2-2,TGCGCCAGCAGCCCTCTGACTAGCGGGGGGTTCGGGGAGCTGTTTTTT,CASSPLTSGGFGELFF
TRBV28,.,.,TRBJ1-1,TGTGCCAGCAGTTTACGGTCTCCGAACACTGAAGCTTTCTTT,CASSLRSPNTEAFF
TRBV28,.,.,TRBJ1-5,TGTGCCAGCAGTTTAAGGACGGAGGGGAATCAGCCCCAGCATTTT,CASSLRTEGNQPQHF
TRBV19,TRBD1,.,TRBJ2-5,TGTGCCAGTAGTATAGGGACAGGCAAACAAGAGACCCAGTACTTC,CASSIGTGKQETQYF
TRBV5-1,.,.,TRBJ2-3,TGCGCCAGCAGCTATACAGGATCAGATACGCAGTATTTT,CASSYTGSDTQYF
TRBV7-2,.,.,TRBJ1-1,TGTGCCAGCAGTCCCCCGGGGGGCTACACTGAAGCTTTCTTT,CASSPPGGYTEAFF
TRBV5-1,.,.,TRBJ2-5,TGCGCCAGCAGCTCGACGACTAGTCCCGGGGAGACCCAGTACTTC,CASSSTTSPGETQYF
TRBV18,TRBD1,.,TRBJ2-1,TGTGCCAGCTCCCCCGGGACAGGGGGTTACAATGAGCAGTTCTTC,CASSPGTGGYNEQFF
TRBV4-2,TRBD2,few,TRBJ2-5,TGTGCCAGCAGGTTCGGGGGGGGCGGGCAAGAGACCCAGTACTTC,CASRFGGGGQETQYF
TRBV6-5,TRBD1,.,TRBJ2-3,TGTGCCAGCAGTTCCCCGGGACAGGGATGGGATACGCAGTATTTT,CASSSPGQGWDTQYF
TRBV7-9,.,.,TRBJ1-1,TGTGCCAGCAGTCACAGTAACACTGAAGCTTTCTTT,CASSHSNTEAFF
TRBV27,.,.,TRBJ1-2,TGTGCCAGCAGTTTATGGACTGTGGGACGGGAGGTGAACGGCTACACCTTC,CASSLWTVGREVNGYTF
TRBV2,.,.,TRBJ1-1,TGTGCCAGCAGTGAGGACTCGTACGCTGAAGCTTTCTTT,CASSEDSYAEAFF
TRBV10-3,TRBD1,.,TRBJ1-4,TGTGCCATCAGTGAGGGACAGGGGTATGAAAAACTGTTTTTT,CAISEGQGYEKLFF
TRBV6-5,.,few,TRBJ1-1,TGTGCCAGCGCGAGGGAGGAGATGAACACTGAAGCTTTCTTT,CASAREEMNTEAFF
TRBV6-5,.,once,TRBJ1-6,TGTGCCAGCAGTATACAGGGTCCGGATTCACCCCTCCACTTT,CASSIQGPDSPLHF
TRBV18,.,.,TRBJ1-4,TGTGCCAGCTCACCAGGGGCCGGGACTAATGAAAAACTGTTTTTT,CASSPGAGTNEKLFF
TRBV7-2,TRBD2,.,TRBJ2-7,TGTGCCAGCAGCCCCCTCGGGGGGGCCTCGAACGAGCAGTACTTC,CASSPLGGASNEQYF
TRBV10-2,TRBD2,.,TRBJ2-1,TGCGCCAGCAGTCTTACTAGCGGGGGGGCTGATGAGCAGTTCTTC,CASSLTSGGADEQFF
TRBV5-1,TRBD2,.,TRBJ2-3,TGCGCCAGCAGCTTGTTAGGCAGGGAGGGAACAGATACGCAGTATTTT,CASSLLGREGTDTQYF
TRBV5-6,.,.,TRBJ1-5,TGTGCCAGCAGCTTACAGGGTGCTAGCAATCAGCCCCAGCATTTT,CASSLQGASNQPQHF
TRBV27,TRBD1,.,TRBJ1-2,TGTGCCAGCAGTTTACAAACAGGGGGCGCTGTCCGTGGCTACACCTTC,CASSLQTGGAVRGYTF
TRBV2,TRBD1,.,TRBJ2-2,TGTGCCAGCACCCCGGACAGGAGCCTTATTTCCACCGGGGAGCTGTTTTTT,CASTPDRSLISTGELFF
TRBV6-1,TRBD1,.,TRBJ2-5,TGTGCCAGCACTCTAGACAGGGTTGAGACCCAGTACTTC,CASTLDRVETQYF
TRBV2,TRBD2,few,TRBJ2-5,TGTGCCAGCAGGTTCAACCCGGCTAGCGGGGGGACCCAGTACTTC,CASRFNPASGGTQYF
TRBV6-1,.,.,TRBJ2-5,TGTGCCAGCAGTGAGATATTCGGGGCCAGCGATCGCCAGGGGGAGACCCAGTACTTC,CASSEIFGASDRQGETQYF
TRBV19,.,.,TRBJ2-2,TGTGCCAGTAAGCCTAGTAAGTTTCCCGGGGAGCTGTTTTTT,CASKPSKFPGELFF